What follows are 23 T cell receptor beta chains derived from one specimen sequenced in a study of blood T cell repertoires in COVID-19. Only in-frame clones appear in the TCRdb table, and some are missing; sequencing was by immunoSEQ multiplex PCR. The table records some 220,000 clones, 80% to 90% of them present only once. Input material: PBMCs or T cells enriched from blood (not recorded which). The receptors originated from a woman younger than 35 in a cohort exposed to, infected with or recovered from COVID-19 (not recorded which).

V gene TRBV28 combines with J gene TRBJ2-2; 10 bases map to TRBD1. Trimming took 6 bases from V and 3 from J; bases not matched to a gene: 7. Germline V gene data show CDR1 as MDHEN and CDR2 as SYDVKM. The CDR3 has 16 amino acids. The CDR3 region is CASRDRGAGDTGELFF. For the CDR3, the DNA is TGTGCCAGCAGGGACAGGGGGGCGGGGGACACCGGGGAGCTGTTTTTT.

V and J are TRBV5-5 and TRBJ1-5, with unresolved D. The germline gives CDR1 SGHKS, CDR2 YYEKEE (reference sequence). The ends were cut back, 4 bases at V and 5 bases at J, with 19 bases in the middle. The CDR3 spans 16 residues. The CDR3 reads CASSPGGISIDQPQHF. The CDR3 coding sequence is TGTGCCAGCAGCCCCGGAGGGATCTCGATCGATCAGCCCCAGCATTTT.

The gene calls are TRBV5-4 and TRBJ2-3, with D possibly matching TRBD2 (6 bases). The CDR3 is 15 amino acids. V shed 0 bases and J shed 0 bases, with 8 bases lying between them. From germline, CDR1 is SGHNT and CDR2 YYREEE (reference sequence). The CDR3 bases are TGTGCCAGCAGCTTGGGGGGAGGCAGCACAGATACGCAGTATTTT. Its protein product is CASSLGGGSTDTQYF.

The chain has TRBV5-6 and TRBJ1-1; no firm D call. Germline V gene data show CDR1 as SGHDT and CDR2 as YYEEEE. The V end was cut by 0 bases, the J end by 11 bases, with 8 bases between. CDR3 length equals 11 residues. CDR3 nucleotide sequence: TGTGCCAGCAGCTTGGCCGGGAAGGCTTTCTTT. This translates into CASSLAGKAFF. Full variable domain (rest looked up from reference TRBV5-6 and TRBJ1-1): DAGVTQSPTHLIKTRGQQVTLRCSPKSGHDTVSWYQQALGQGPQFIFQYYEEEERQRGNFPDRFSGHQFPNYSSELNVNALLLGDSALYLCASSLAGKAFFGQGTRLTVV.

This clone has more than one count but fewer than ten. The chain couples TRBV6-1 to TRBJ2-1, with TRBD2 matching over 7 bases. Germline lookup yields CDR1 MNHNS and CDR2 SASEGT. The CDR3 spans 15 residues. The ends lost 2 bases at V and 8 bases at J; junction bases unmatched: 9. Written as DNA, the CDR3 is TGTGCCAGCAGTGAATTTCTTGGGGAGGGCCATGAGCAGTTCTTC. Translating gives CASSEFLGEGHEQFF.

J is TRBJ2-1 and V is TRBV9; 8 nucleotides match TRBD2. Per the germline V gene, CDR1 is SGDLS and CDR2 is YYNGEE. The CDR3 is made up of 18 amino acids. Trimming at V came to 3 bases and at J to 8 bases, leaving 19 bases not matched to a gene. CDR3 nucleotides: TGTGCCAGCAGCGACACTCCCCTAGCGGGTATGGAGGAGGATGAGCAGTTCTTC. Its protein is CASSDTPLAGMEEDEQFF.

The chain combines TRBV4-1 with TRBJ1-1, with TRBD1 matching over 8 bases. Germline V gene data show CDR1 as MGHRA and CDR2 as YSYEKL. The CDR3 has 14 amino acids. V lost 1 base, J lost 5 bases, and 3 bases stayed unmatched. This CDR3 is CASSQGDRGTEAFF. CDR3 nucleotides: TGCGCCAGCAGCCAAGGAGACAGGGGAACTGAAGCTTTCTTT.

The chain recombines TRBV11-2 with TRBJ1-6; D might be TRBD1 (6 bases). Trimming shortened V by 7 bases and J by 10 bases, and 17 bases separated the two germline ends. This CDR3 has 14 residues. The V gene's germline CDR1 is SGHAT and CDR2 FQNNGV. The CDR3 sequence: CASNPGQGWSPLHF. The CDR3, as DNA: TGTGCCAGCAACCCCGGGCAGGGGTGGTCACCCCTCCACTTT.

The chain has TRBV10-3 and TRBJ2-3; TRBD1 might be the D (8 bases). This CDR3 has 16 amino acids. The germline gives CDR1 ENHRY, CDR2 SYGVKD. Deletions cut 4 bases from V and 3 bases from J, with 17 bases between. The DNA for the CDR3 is TGTGCCATCAGTGTTGGACAGGGAGGGAGGACAGATACGCAGTATTTT. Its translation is CAISVGQGGRTDTQYF.

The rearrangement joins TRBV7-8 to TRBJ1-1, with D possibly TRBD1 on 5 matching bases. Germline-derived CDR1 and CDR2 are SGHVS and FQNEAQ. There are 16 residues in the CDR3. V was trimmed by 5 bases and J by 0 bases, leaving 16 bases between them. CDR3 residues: CASSRRAGGVNTEAFF. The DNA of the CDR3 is TGTGCCAGCAGCCGGAGGGCAGGAGGGGTGAACACTGAAGCTTTCTTT.

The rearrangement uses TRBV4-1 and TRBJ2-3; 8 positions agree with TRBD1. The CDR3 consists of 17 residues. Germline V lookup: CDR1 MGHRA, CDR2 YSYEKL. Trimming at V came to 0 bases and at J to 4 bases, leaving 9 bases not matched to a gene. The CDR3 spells CASSQDRDSTGADTQYF. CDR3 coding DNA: TGCGCCAGCAGCCAAGATCGAGATTCGACAGGGGCAGATACGCAGTATTTT.

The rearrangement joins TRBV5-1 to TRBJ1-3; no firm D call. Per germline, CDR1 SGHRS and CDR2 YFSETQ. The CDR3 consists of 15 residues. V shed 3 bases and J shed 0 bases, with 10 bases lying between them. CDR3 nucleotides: TGCGCCAGCAGCTCGGAGGGCTACTCTGGAAACACCATATATTTT. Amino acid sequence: CASSSEGYSGNTIYF.

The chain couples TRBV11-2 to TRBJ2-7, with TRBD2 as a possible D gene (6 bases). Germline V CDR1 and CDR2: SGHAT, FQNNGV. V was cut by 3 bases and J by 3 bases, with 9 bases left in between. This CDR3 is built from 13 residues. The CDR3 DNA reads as TGTGCCAGCAGCTTCGGAGGGGTCTACGAGCAGTACTTC. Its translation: CASSFGGVYEQYF.

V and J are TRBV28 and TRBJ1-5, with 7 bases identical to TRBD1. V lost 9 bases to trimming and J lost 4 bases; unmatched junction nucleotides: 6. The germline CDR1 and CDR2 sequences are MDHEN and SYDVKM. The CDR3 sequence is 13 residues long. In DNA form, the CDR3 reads TGTGCCAGTCTAAAACAGGGGAATCAGCCCCAGCATTTT. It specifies CASLKQGNQPQHF.

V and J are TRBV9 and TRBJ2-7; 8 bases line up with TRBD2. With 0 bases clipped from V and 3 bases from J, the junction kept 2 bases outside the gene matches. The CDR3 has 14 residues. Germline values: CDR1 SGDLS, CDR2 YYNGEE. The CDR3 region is CASSVVSGSYEQYF. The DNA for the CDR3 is TGTGCCAGCAGCGTAGTGAGCGGGAGCTACGAGCAGTACTTC.

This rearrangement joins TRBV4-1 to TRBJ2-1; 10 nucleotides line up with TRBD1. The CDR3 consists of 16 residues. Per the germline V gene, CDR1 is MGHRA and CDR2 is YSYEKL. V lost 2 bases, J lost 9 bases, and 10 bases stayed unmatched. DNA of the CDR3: TGCGCCAGCAGCCAACACCGGGACAGGGGCATAGGTGAGCAGTTCTTC. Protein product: CASSQHRDRGIGEQFF.

CDR3 residues: CASSLAEETQYF. CDR3 bases: TGTGCCAGCAGTTTAGCCGAGGAGACCCAGTACTTC. The chain uses TRBV12-3 or TRBV12-4 and TRBJ2-5; D gene unclear. The CDR3 contains 12 residues. The germline V and J ends were trimmed by 0 bases and 5 bases, with 4 bases remaining between them.

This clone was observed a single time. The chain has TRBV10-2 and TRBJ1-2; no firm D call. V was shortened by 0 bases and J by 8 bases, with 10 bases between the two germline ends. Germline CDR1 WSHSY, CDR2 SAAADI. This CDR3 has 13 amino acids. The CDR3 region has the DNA TGCGCCAGCAGTGAGTCGAGTCGGGTCGGCTACACCTTC. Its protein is CASSESSRVGYTF.

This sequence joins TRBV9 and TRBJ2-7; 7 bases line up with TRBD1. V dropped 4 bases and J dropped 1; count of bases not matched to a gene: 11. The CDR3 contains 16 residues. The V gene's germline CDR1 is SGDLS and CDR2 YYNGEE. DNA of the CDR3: TGTGCCAGCAGCCTAACTGTGACAGGGAGTTCCTACGAGCAGTACTTC. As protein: CASSLTVTGSSYEQYF.

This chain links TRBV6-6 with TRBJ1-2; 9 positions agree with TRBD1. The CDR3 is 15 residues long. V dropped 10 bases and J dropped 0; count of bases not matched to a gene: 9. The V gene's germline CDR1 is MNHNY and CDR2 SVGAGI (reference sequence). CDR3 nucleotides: TGTGCCACTGGTTCCCGGGACAGGGCTAACTATGGCTACACCTTC. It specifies CATGSRDRANYGYTF.

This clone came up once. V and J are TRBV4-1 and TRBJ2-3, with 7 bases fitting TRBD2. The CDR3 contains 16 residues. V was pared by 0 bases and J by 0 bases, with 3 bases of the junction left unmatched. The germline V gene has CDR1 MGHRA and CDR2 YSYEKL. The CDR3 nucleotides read TGCGCCAGCAGCCAAGAGATTAGCGGGAGCACAGATACGCAGTATTTT. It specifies CASSQEISGSTDTQYF.

The CDR3 nucleotides are TGTGCCAGCACCCTTCAACAGGGGACCTATGGCTACACCTTC. It codes for CASTLQQGTYGYTF. This rearrangement joins TRBV28 to TRBJ1-2; TRBD1 agrees at 7 bases. From germline, CDR1 is MDHEN and CDR2 SYDVKM. The trim removed 7 bases at V and 4 bases at J, leaving 9 bases unmatched. This CDR3 has 14 residues.

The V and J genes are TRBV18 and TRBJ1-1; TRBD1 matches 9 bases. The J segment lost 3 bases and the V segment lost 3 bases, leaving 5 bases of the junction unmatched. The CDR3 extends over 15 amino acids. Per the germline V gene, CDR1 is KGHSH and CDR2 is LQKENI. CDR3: CASSPGDRVYTEAFF. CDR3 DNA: TGTGCCAGCTCACCGGGGGACAGGGTTTACACTGAAGCTTTCTTT.